One sample yielded the 7 T cell receptor beta chains listed below, sequenced in a study of technical replicates of blood from a few donors. Repertoires were generated with immunoSEQ multiplex PCR, while TCRdb's copy carries only in-frame clones and drops some. The table has about 62,000 clones, roughly 98% seen once. The sample was T cells isolated from PBMCs. Source of these receptors: a human donor in good health.

The genes are TRBV6-1 and TRBJ2-7, with 9 bases matching TRBD1. Germline lookup yields CDR1 MNHNS and CDR2 SASEGT. The CDR3 sequence is 15 residues long. With 4 bases clipped from V and 1 base from J, the junction kept 5 bases outside the gene matches. The CDR3 here is CASSATTGGSYEQYF. As DNA, the CDR3 is TGTGCCAGCAGTGCAACGACAGGGGGATCCTACGAGCAGTACTTC.

This sequence joins TRBV7-2 and TRBJ2-5; 12 bases fit TRBD2. Trimming at V came to 5 bases and at J to 1 base, leaving 8 bases not matched to a gene. The length of the CDR3 is 17 residues. Germline V lookup: CDR1 SGHTA, CDR2 FQGNSA. The CDR3 DNA follows: TGTGCCAGCAGCAAATGGACTAGCGGGGCGCTCCAAGAGACCCAGTACTTC. The encoded protein is CASSKWTSGALQETQYF.

V and J are TRBV1 and TRBJ1-2. TRBV1 is a documented pseudogene. The CDR3 is made up of 15 amino acids. CDR3 nucleotide sequence: TGCACCAGCAGCCGACTAAAAACTCCTAACTATGGCTACACCTTC. It is translated as CTSSRLKTPNYGYTF.

This clone was picked up one time. The V and J genes are TRBV6-5 and TRBJ1-1, with no clear D. V lost 5 bases and J 1 base, leaving 14 bases between the germline ends. The germline gives CDR1 MNHEY, CDR2 SVGAGI. This CDR3 spans 15 amino acids. The CDR3, as DNA: TGTGCCAGCAGTCCCCGCGGAGGCCCGAACACTGAAGCTTTCTTT. Its protein is CASSPRGGPNTEAFF.

This clone was counted once. This sequence joins TRBV7-2 and TRBJ2-3, with TRBD2 matching 13 bases. With V trimmed by 6 bases and J by 0 bases, 3 bases remained unmatched. CDR1 is SGHTA and CDR2 is FQGNSA in the germline V gene. The CDR3 loop spans 16 amino acids. In nucleotides, the CDR3 is TGTGCCAGCAGACCGGGACTAGCGGGAAGCACAGATACGCAGTATTTT. It encodes CASRPGLAGSTDTQYF.

The chain carries TRBV5-6 and TRBJ2-7; TRBD1 aligns across 8 bases. Germline assignment: CDR1 SGHDT and CDR2 YYEEEE. The ends lost 4 bases at V and 6 bases at J; junction bases unmatched: 9. This CDR3 has 14 residues. The CDR3 DNA reads TGTGCCAGCAGCCTCGGGACAGGTCTGTCCGAGCAGTACTTC. Translating it yields CASSLGTGLSEQYF.

The chain recombines TRBV5-1 with TRBJ2-3, with 7 bases that match TRBD2. The CDR3 is 15 amino acids. Per germline, CDR1 SGHRS and CDR2 YFSETQ. Germline trimming cut 0 bases from V and 14 bases from J; bases unmatched to any gene: 15. CDR3 coding DNA: TGCGCCAGCAGCTTGGAACCTAGCGGCCCCACGTTTCCGTATTTT. It encodes CASSLEPSGPTFPYF.